This T cell receptor beta chain was captured by sequencing in a study of T-cell reconstitution after alpha-beta-depleted transplantation in children. Preparation of the TCRbeta library was carried out with unique molecular identifiers. MiXCR, applied by TCRdb to the PCR reads, yields one record per CDR3 protein. Of about 270,000 distinct CDR3 sequences in the sample, about 10% were seen once. Germline V CDR1 and CDR2: KGHSH, LQKENI. The CDR3 loop spans 14 amino acids. V dropped 2 bases and J dropped 1 base, with 5 bases sitting between them. This clonotype was counted a few times. Material: PBMCs from the stem cell graft donor, obtained from the stem cell graft. The J gene is TRBJ2-2, the V gene TRBV18, with D unresolved. The sequence derives from a human donor who donated a stem cell graft to a child with SCID. This CDR3 is CASSPEWNTGELFF. The DNA of the CDR3 is TGTGCCAGCTCACCAGAGTGGAACACCGGGGAGCTGTTTTTT.